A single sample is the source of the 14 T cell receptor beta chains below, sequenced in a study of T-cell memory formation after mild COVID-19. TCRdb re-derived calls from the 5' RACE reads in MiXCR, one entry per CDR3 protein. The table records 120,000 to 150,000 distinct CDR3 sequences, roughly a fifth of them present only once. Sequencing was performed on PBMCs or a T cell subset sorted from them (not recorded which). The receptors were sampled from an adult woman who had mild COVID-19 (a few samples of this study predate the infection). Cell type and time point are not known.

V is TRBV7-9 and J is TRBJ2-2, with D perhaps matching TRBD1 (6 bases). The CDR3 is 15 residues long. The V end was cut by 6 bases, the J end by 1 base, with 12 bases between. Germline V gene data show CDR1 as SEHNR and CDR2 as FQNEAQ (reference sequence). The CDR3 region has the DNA TGTGCCAGCAGTTACCAGGGGTTGAACACCGGGGAGCTGTTTTTT. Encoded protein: CASSYQGLNTGELFF. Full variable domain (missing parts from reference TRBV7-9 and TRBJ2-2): DTGVSQNPRHKITKRGQNVTFRCDPISEHNRLYWYRQTLGQGPEFLTYFQNEAQLEKSRLLSDRFSAERPKGSFSTLEIQRTEQGDSAMYLCASSYQGLNTGELFFGEGSRLTVL.

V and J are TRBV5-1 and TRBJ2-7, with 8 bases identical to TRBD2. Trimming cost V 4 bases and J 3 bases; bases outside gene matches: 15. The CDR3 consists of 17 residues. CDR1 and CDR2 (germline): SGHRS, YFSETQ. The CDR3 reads CASSVRPLSGSSYEQYF. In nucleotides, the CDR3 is TGCGCCAGCAGCGTACGTCCTCTGAGCGGGAGTAGCTACGAGCAGTACTTC.

The CDR3 DNA is TGTGCCAGCAGCGAGGTCTCCTACAATGAGCAGTTCTTC. This codes for CASSEVSYNEQFF. J is TRBJ2-1 and V is TRBV7-3; D is uncertain. CDR1 and CDR2 from the germline V gene are SGHTA and FQGTGA. The CDR3 is made up of 13 amino acids. Trimming left V 5 bases short and J 0 bases short, with 5 bases between.

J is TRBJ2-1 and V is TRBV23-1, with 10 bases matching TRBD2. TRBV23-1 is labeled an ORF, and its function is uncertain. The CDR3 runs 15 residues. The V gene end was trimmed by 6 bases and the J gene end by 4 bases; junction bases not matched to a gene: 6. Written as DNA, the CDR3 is TGCGCCAGCAGACCACTAGCGGGACTGTACAATGAGCAGTTCTTC. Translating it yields CASRPLAGLYNEQFF.

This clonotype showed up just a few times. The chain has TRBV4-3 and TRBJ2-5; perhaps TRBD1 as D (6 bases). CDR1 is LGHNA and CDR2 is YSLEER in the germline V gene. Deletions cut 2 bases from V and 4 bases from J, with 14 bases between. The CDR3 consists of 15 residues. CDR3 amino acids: CASSQQQGAGETQYF. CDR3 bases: TGCGCCAGCAGCCAACAACAGGGCGCCGGAGAGACCCAGTACTTC.

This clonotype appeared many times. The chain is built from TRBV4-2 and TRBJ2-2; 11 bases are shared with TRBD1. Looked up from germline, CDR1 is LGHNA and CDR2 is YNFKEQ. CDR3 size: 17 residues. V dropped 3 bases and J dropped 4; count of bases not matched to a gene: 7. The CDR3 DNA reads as TGTGCCAGCAGCCAGGGGGGGACAGGGGGGATCACCGGGGAGCTGTTTTTT. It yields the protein CASSQGGTGGITGELFF.

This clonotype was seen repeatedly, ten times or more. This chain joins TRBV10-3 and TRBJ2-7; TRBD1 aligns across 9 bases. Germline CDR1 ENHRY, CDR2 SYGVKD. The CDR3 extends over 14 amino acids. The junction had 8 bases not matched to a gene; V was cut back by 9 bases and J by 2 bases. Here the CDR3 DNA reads TGTGCCATACGGGGGACAGGGATTCCCTACGAGCAGTACTTC. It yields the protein CAIRGTGIPYEQYF.

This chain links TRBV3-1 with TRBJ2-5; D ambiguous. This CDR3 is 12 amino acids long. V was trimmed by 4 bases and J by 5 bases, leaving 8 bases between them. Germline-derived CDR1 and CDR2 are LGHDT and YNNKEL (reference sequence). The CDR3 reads CASSRPRETQYF. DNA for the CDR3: TGTGCCAGCAGCCGCCCCAGGGAGACCCAGTACTTC.

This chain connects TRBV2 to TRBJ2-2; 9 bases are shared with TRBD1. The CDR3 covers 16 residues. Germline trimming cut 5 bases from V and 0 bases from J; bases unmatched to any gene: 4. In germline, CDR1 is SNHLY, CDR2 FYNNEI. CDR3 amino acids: CASSQRQGANTGELFF. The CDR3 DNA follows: TGTGCCAGCAGTCAACGACAGGGGGCGAACACCGGGGAGCTGTTTTTT.

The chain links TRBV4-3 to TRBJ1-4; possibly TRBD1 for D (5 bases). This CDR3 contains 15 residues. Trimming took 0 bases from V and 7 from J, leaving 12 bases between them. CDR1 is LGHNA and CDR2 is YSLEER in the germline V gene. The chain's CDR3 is CASSQDAREGEKLFF. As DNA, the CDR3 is TGCGCCAGCAGCCAAGATGCCAGGGAGGGTGAAAAACTGTTTTTT.

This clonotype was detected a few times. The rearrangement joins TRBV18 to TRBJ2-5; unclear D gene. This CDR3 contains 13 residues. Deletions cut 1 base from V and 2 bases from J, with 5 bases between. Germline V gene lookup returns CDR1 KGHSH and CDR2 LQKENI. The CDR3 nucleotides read TGTGCCAGCTCACCACTCAGGCAAGAGACCCAGTACTTC. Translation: CASSPLRQETQYF.

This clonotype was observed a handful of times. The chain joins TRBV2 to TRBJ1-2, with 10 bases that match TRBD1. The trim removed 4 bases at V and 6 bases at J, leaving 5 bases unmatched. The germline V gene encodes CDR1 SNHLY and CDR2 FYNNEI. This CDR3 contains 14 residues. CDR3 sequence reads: CASSGDRGLDGYTF. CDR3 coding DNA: TGTGCCAGCAGTGGAGACAGGGGGCTTGATGGCTACACCTTC.

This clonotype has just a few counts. As DNA, the CDR3 is TGCAGTGCCTTCACGGGGGGAGACGACGAGCAGTACTTC. This sequence encodes CSAFTGGDDEQYF. The chain uses TRBV20-1 and TRBJ2-7; 7 nucleotides match TRBD2. This CDR3 is built from 13 residues. Germline values: CDR1 DFQATT, CDR2 SNEGSKA (reference sequence). Trimming removed 6 bases from V and 5 bases from J; junction bases left unmatched: 10.

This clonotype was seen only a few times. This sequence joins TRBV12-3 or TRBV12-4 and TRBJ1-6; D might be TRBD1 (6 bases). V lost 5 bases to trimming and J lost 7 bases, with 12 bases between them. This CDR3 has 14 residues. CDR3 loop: CASSRDIMNSPLHF. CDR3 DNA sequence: TGTGCCAGCAGTCGGGACATTATGAATTCACCCCTCCACTTT.